What follows are 27 T cell receptor beta chains derived from one specimen sequenced in a study of regulatory T cells in long-lasting Graves disease. Building the TCR beta libraries relied on iRepertoire HTBI primers, and CDR3 regions underwent Arm-PCR. TCRdb redid the calling of the multiplex PCR reads with MiXCR, one entry per CDR3 protein. The data hold under 500,000 distinct CDR3 sequences, with 20% observed a single time. Time point reported: persistent/refractory GD, antithyroid drugs over 5 years with positive TRAb. The authors made the TCR library using RNA they extracted from PBMCs. The material was peripheral blood mononuclear cells (PBMCs), obtained when the disease was refractory, from a patient treated with antithyroid drugs. The origin of the receptors is a female donor with Graves disease.

Ten or more counts support this clonotype. The chain has TRBV28 and TRBJ1-2, with 12 bases aligning to TRBD1. J was trimmed by 4 bases and V by 6 bases; bases with no gene match: 6. CDR1 and CDR2 from the germline V gene are MDHEN and SYDVKM. The CDR3 has 15 residues. The CDR3 coding sequence is TGTGCCAGCAGCCCGGGACAGGGGGCATTCTATGGCTACACCTTC. It encodes CASSPGQGAFYGYTF.

J is TRBJ2-4 and V is TRBV20-1; 7 nucleotides match TRBD2. Germline lookup yields CDR1 DFQATT and CDR2 SNEGSKA (reference sequence). Trimming cost V 4 bases and J 0 bases; bases outside gene matches: 12. CDR3 length: 17 residues. The CDR3 region is CSATGLDLTLAKNIQYF. The CDR3, as DNA: TGCAGTGCTACCGGACTAGACCTGACTCTAGCCAAAAACATTCAGTACTTC.

This clonotype appeared a few times. One junction end disagrees with the germline gene, perhaps due to a read error. The rearrangement joins TRBV27 to TRBJ2-7; possible D gene TRBD1, 8 bases. The CDR3 is 16 amino acids. CDR1 and CDR2 from the germline V gene are MNHEY and SMNVEV (reference sequence). The CDR3 is CVSRGLAGDTSYEQYF. In nucleotides, the CDR3 is TGTGTCAGCAGGGGGCTCGCGGGAGACACTTCCTACGAGCAGTACTTC.

This clonotype was picked up many times. The V call is TRBV7-6, the J call TRBJ2-7, with TRBD1 identical over 9 bases. This CDR3 is built from 13 residues. With 5 bases clipped from V and 6 bases from J, the junction kept 5 bases outside the gene matches. The V gene's germline CDR1 is SGHVS and CDR2 FNYEAQ. As DNA, the CDR3 is TGTGCCAGCAGCAGGGACAGGGAGGGCGAGCAGTACTTC. Amino acids: CASSRDREGEQYF.

The chain couples TRBV19 to TRBJ1-1, with D maybe TRBD1 (5 bases). The germline gives CDR1 LNHDA, CDR2 SQIVND (reference sequence). Trimming left V 2 bases short and J 0 bases short, with 16 bases between. The CDR3 spans 17 residues. The CDR3 is CASSILGARIMNTEAFF. The CDR3 DNA reads TGTGCCAGTAGTATATTAGGGGCCCGTATAATGAACACTGAAGCTTTCTTT.

A note on this clonotype: Since a much larger clone is just one base distant, this may be a read error. This chain connects TRBV20-1 to TRBJ1-3, with no clear D. The CDR3 consists of 11 residues. The germline V gene encodes CDR1 DFQATT and CDR2 SNEGSKA (reference sequence). V was pared by 6 bases and J by 0 bases, with 3 bases between. The CDR3 here is CSALSGNTIYF. CDR3 bases: TGCAGTGCCCTCTCTGGAAACACCATATATTTT.

Many counts were recorded for this clonotype. The chain couples TRBV12-3 or TRBV12-4 to TRBJ1-2; 8 nucleotides align to TRBD1. Unmatched junction bases numbered 8, after V lost 6 bases and J lost 8 bases. This CDR3 comprises 13 residues. Written as DNA, the CDR3 is TGTGCCAGCAGCGAGGACAGGGCTCTCGGCTACACCTTC. Amino acid sequence: CASSEDRALGYTF.

This clonotype was picked up a small number of times. The rearrangement joins TRBV29-1 to TRBJ1-5, with a tentative D call TRBD1 (6 bases). Deletions cut 6 bases from V and 5 bases from J, with 20 bases between. The CDR3 has 15 residues. The germline gives CDR1 SQVTM, CDR2 ANQGSEA. CDR3 in DNA: TGCAGCGTCGTTCCGGGGGGGCTGAGAGATCAGCCCCAGCATTTT. Amino acid sequence: CSVVPGGLRDQPQHF.

This chain joins TRBV24-1 and TRBJ2-5, with 12 nucleotides matching TRBD2. CDR3 length: 16 residues. Trimming cost V 9 bases and J 2 bases; bases outside gene matches: 9. CDR1 and CDR2 from the germline V gene are KGHDR and SFDVKD. The CDR3 sequence is CATGDFGLAGQETQYF. The CDR3 DNA reads as TGTGCCACCGGGGACTTCGGACTAGCGGGGCAAGAGACCCAGTACTTC.

The chain is built from TRBV6-1 and TRBJ1-6; no clear D. CDR1 is MNHNS, CDR2 SASEGT, per germline. This CDR3 contains 14 residues. The V end was cut by 8 bases, the J end by 2 bases, with 10 bases between. CDR3 sequence reads: CASSGLPYNSPLHF. CDR3 nucleotides: TGTGCCAGCTCTGGACTTCCCTATAATTCACCCCTCCACTTT.

The sample holds many counts of this clonotype. In DNA, the CDR3 is TGTGCCAGCAGTGGGGACCGGTCACCCCTCCACTTT. This encodes CASSGDRSPLHF. The chain employs TRBV2 and TRBJ1-6, with a possible D match to TRBD1 (5 bases). Trimming cost V 4 bases and J 10 bases, with 8 bases left between them. CDR1 and CDR2 (germline): SNHLY, FYNNEI. The CDR3 is 12 residues long. Full variable domain (remainder filled in from reference TRBV2 and TRBJ1-6): EPEVTQTPSHQVTQMGQEVILRCVPISNHLYFYWYRQILGQKVEFLVSFYNNEISEKSEIFDDQFSVERPDGSNFTLKIRSTKLEDSAMYFCASSGDRSPLHFGNGTRLTVT.

At least ten counts were recorded for this clonotype. DNA of the CDR3: TGTGCCAGCAGTTCCGGGACAGGAGCATTCTACGAGCAGTACTTC. This codes for CASSSGTGAFYEQYF. The chain has TRBV28 and TRBJ2-7, with 8 bases matching TRBD1. CDR1 is MDHEN and CDR2 is SYDVKM in the germline V gene. The CDR3 extends over 15 amino acids. V lost 4 bases and J lost 3; bases outside the gene matches: 8.

This clonotype showed up many times. V usage is TRBV2 and J usage is TRBJ2-5; TRBD2 might be the D (5 bases). This CDR3 has 13 amino acids. V was pared by 7 bases and J by 2 bases, with 11 bases between. CDR1 and CDR2 from the germline V gene are SNHLY and FYNNEI. The CDR3 DNA sequence: TGTGCCAGCACTCGCGGGCCTCAAGAGACCCAGTACTTC. Residues: CASTRGPQETQYF.

CDR3 region: CASTNSGGYEQYF. The CDR3 bases are TGTGCCAGCACTAATAGCGGGGGTTACGAGCAGTACTTC. The genes are TRBV6-1 and TRBJ2-7; 9 nucleotides agree with TRBD2. The junction had 5 bases not matched to a gene; V was cut back by 7 bases and J by 4 bases. The CDR3 covers 13 residues. The germline gives CDR1 MNHNS, CDR2 SASEGT.

This sequence joins TRBV5-1 and TRBJ2-5; the match to TRBD1 covers 9 bases. The trim removed 4 bases at V and 3 bases at J, leaving 7 bases unmatched. The CDR3 extends over 15 amino acids. Germline CDR1 is SGHRS and CDR2 is YFSETQ. The CDR3 coding sequence is TGCGCCAGCAGCATCCCCGGGACAGGGAAAGAGACCCAGTACTTC. This sequence encodes CASSIPGTGKETQYF.

The rearrangement joins TRBV6-1 to TRBJ1-5, with 8 bases identical to TRBD1. CDR1 is MNHNS, CDR2 SASEGT, per germline. With 4 bases clipped from V and 5 bases from J, the junction kept 7 bases outside the gene matches. The CDR3 has 15 amino acids. CDR3 DNA sequence: TGTGCCAGCAGTGCCCTGACAGGGGTTGATCAGCCCCAGCATTTT. Its protein product is CASSALTGVDQPQHF.

This clonotype was counted many times. This chain uses TRBV12-3 or TRBV12-4 with TRBJ2-5; tentatively, D is TRBD2 (7 bases). The CDR3 is 14 amino acids. Trimming removed 3 bases from V and 3 bases from J, with 11 bases in between. The CDR3 coding sequence is TGTGCCAGCAGTTTCGGGGGGCGGAAAGAGACCCAGTACTTC. It encodes CASSFGGRKETQYF.

At least ten counts were recorded for this clonotype. This sequence joins TRBV19 and TRBJ1-1; D not certain. Looked up from germline, CDR1 is LNHDA and CDR2 is SQIVND (reference sequence). Deletions cut 8 bases from V and 1 base from J, with 5 bases between. This CDR3 region has 11 residues. The CDR3 reads CASQENTEAFF. The CDR3 coding sequence is TGTGCCAGTCAGGAGAACACTGAAGCTTTCTTT. Complete variable domain (other parts from reference TRBV19 and TRBJ1-1): DGGITQSPKYLFRKEGQNVTLSCEQNLNHDAMYWYRQDPGQGLRLIYYSQIVNDFQKGDIAEGYSVSREKKESFPLTVTSAQKNPTAFYLCASQENTEAFFGQGTRLTVV.

Ten or more counts support this clonotype. The V call is TRBV2, the J call TRBJ1-6; D unclear. The CDR3 is 17 residues long. CDR1 SNHLY and CDR2 FYNNEI come from the germline V gene. The V gene lost 4 bases and the J gene lost 11 bases, with 24 bases spanning the gap. CDR3 sequence reads: CASSGLLSDVGSAPLHF. The CDR3 DNA sequence: TGTGCCAGCAGTGGGTTGCTCTCGGACGTGGGGAGCGCACCCCTCCACTTT.

The chain carries TRBV19 and TRBJ1-2, with D perhaps TRBD1 (5 bases). The length of the CDR3 is 14 residues. Germline lookup yields CDR1 LNHDA and CDR2 SQIVND (reference sequence). Trimming removed 10 bases at V and 2 bases at J, with 17 bases between. In DNA form, the CDR3 reads TGTGCCACTCGGAGGAGGGGTCGAAACTATGGCTACACCTTC. It codes for CATRRRGRNYGYTF.

At least ten counts were recorded for this clonotype. The V gene is TRBV12-3 or TRBV12-4, the J gene TRBJ2-5, with 7 bases matching TRBD2. The V segment lost 4 bases and the J segment 5 bases; nucleotides outside the gene matches: 7. CDR3 length: 14 residues. This chain's CDR3 is CASSSTSERETQYF. CDR3 in DNA: TGTGCCAGCAGTTCCACTAGCGAGAGGGAGACCCAGTACTTC.

This clonotype was recorded at least ten times. This sequence joins TRBV30 and TRBJ1-1; maybe TRBD1 (5 bases). Germline CDR1 and CDR2: GTSNPN and SVGIG (reference sequence). The CDR3 runs to 12 residues. Trimming cost V 5 bases and J 3 bases, with 10 bases left between them. CDR3 coding DNA: TGTGCCTGGGGGGACTGGGACACTGAAGCTTTCTTT. Amino acids: CAWGDWDTEAFF.

This clonotype was counted a few times. V usage is TRBV5-1 and J usage is TRBJ1-4; no firm D call. CDR3 size: 15 residues. The germline V gene encodes CDR1 SGHRS and CDR2 YFSETQ. V lost 1 base and J lost 5, with 12 bases in between. The CDR3 spells CASSLFGNSNEKLFF. CDR3 in DNA: TGCGCCAGCAGCTTGTTCGGGAATTCAAATGAAAAACTGTTTTTT.

This rearrangement joins TRBV19 to TRBJ2-3, with 8 positions matching TRBD2. The junction had 5 bases not matched to a gene; V was cut back by 10 bases and J by 2 bases. Germline assignment: CDR1 LNHDA and CDR2 SQIVND (reference sequence). This CDR3 has 13 amino acids. CDR3 loop: CATGGADTDTQYF. As DNA, the CDR3 is TGTGCCACCGGGGGGGCGGACACAGATACGCAGTATTTT.

The chain carries TRBV6-2 or TRBV6-3 and TRBJ1-2, with D possibly TRBD1 on 5 matching bases. Trimming took 6 bases from V and 3 from J, leaving 14 bases between them. This CDR3 contains 14 residues. The germline V gene has CDR1 MNHEY and CDR2 SVGEGT. This chain's CDR3 is CASRRQGLDYGYTF. The CDR3 DNA reads TGTGCCAGCAGACGGCAGGGTTTAGACTATGGCTACACCTTC.

This clonotype has only a few counts. The J gene is TRBJ2-5, the V gene TRBV18, with no clear D. The CDR3 consists of 12 residues. CDR1 and CDR2 (germline): KGHSH, LQKENI. V was shortened by 2 bases and J by 5 bases, with 6 bases between the two germline ends. CDR3: CASSPMAETQYF. In DNA, the CDR3 is TGTGCCAGCTCACCAATGGCGGAGACCCAGTACTTC.

This clonotype was observed many times. The CDR3 sequence: CSVEGLHYGYTF. DNA for the CDR3: TGCAGCGTAGAGGGACTCCACTATGGCTACACCTTC. The chain uses TRBV29-1 and TRBJ1-2; TRBD1 might be the D (5 bases). Trimming removed 6 bases at V and 3 bases at J, with 11 bases between. The V gene's germline CDR1 is SQVTM and CDR2 ANQGSEA. The CDR3 is 12 amino acids.